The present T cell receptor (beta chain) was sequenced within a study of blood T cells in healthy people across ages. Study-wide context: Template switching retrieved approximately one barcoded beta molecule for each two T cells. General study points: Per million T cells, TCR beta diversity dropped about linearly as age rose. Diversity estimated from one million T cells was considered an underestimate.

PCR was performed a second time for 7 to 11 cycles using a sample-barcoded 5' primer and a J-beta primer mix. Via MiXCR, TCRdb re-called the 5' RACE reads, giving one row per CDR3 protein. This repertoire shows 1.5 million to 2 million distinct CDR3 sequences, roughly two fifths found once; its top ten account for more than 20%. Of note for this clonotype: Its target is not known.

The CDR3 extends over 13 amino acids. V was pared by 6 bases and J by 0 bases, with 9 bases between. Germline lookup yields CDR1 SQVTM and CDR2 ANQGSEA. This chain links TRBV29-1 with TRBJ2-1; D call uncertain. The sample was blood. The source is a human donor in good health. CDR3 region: CSVDTDSYNEQFF. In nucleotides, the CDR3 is TGCAGCGTCGATACAGACTCCTACAATGAGCAGTTCTTC.